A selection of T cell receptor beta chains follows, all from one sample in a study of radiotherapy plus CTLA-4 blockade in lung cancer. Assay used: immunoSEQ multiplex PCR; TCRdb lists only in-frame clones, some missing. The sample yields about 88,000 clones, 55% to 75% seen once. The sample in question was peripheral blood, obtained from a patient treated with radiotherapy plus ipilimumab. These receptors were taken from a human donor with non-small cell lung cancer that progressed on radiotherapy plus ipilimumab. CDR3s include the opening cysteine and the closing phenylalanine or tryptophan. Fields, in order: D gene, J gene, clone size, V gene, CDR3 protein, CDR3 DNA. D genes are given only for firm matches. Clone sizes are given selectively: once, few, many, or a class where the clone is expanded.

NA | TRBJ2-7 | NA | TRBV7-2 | CASSLARRYEQYF | TGTGCCAGCAGCTTAGCGCGTAGATACGAGCAGTACTTC
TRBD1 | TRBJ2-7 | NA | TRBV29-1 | CSVRTGGYEQYF | TGCAGCGTTAGGACAGGGGGCTACGAGCAGTACTTC
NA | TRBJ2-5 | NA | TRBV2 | CASSPGGGGETQYF | TGTGCCAGCAGTCCTGGGGGCGGAGGAGAGACCCAGTACTTC
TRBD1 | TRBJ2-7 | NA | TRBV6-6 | CASSTGQGLSYEQYF | TGTGCCAGCAGTACTGGACAGGGCCTCTCCTACGAGCAGTACTTC
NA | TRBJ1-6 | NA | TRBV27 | CASSLSSVSNSPLHF | TGTGCCAGCAGTTTATCTAGCGTCTCTAATTCACCCCTCCACTTT
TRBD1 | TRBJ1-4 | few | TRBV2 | CASRERGRGQKLFF | TGTGCCAGCAGAGAAAGGGGGCGGGGGCAAAAACTGTTTTTT
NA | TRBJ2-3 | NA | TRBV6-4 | CASSATSTDTQYF | TGTGCCAGCAGTGCCACTAGCACAGATACGCAGTATTTT
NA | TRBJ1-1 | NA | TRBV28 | CASSLGFGGAEAFF | TGTGCCAGCAGTTTGGGGTTCGGGGGCGCTGAAGCTTTCTTT
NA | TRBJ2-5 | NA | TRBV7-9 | CASSLAGGRQETQYF | TGTGCCAGCAGCTTAGCGGGGGGTCGCCAAGAGACCCAGTACTTC
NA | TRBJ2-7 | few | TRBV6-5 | CASSYNYEQYF | TGTGCCAGCAGTTACAACTACGAGCAGTACTTC
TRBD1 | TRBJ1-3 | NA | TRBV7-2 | CASSLPGQGAGNTIYF | TGTGCCAGCAGCCTTCCGGGACAGGGGGCAGGAAACACCATATATTTT
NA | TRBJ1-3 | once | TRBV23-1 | CATQPQGFSGNTIYF | TGCGCCACACAACCCCAGGGCTTCTCTGGAAACACCATATATTTT
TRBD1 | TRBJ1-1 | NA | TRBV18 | CASSPRTGGTEAFF | TGTGCCAGCTCACCAAGGACAGGGGGCACTGAAGCTTTCTTT
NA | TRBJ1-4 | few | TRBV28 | CASSVGPQTNEKLFF | TGTGCCAGCAGTGTAGGACCCCAAACTAATGAAAAACTGTTTTTT
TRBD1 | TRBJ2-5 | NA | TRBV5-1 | CASSSGQGIQETQYF | TGCGCCAGCAGTTCAGGACAGGGGATCCAAGAGACCCAGTACTTC
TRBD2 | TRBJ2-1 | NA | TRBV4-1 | CASSQDPLAGEPYNEQFF | TGCGCCAGCAGCCAAGATCCCCTAGCGGGAGAACCCTACAATGAGCAGTTCTTC
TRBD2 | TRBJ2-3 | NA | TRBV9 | CASSDSGMAADTQYF | TGTGCCAGCAGCGATAGCGGGATGGCGGCAGATACGCAGTATTTT
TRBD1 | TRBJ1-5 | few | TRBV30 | CAWSTGTGSNQPQHF | TGTGCCTGGTCCACCGGGACAGGGAGTAATCAGCCCCAGCATTTT
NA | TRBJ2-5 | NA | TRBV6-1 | CASSEWLGRQETQYF | TGTGCCAGCTCTGAGTGGCTGGGCAGACAAGAGACCCAGTACTTC
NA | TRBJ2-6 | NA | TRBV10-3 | CAISEYSDRYSGANVLTF | TGTGCCATCAGTGAGTATTCGGACAGATACTCTGGGGCCAACGTCCTGACTTTC
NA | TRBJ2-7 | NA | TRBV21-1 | CASSTQGALHEQYF | TGTGCCAGCAGCACACAGGGGGCGCTTCACGAGCAGTACTTC
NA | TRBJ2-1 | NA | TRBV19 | CASSQGTSFYNEQFF | TGTGCCAGTAGTCAGGGGACCTCCTTCTACAATGAGCAGTTCTTC
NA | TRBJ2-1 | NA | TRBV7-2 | CASSRGSYNEQFF | TGTGCCAGCAGCCGCGGGTCGTACAATGAGCAGTTCTTC
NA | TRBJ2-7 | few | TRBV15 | CATSRDAGKQYF | TGTGCCACCAGCAGAGATGCTGGGAAGCAGTACTTC
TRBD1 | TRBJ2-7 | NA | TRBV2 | CASDRDSNYEQYF | TGTGCCAGCGACCGGGACAGTAACTACGAGCAGTACTTC
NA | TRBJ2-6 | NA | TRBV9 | CASSVRTDLTSGANVLTF | TGTGCCAGCAGCGTGAGGACAGACCTGACCTCTGGGGCCAACGTCCTGACTTTC
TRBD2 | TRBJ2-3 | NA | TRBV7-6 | CASSPGTSGSSTDTQYF | TGTGCCAGCAGCCCCGGGACTAGCGGGAGTAGCACAGATACGCAGTATTTT
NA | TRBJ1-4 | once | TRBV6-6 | CASSTRRRNEKLFF | TGTGCCAGCAGTACCCGCAGGAGAAATGAAAAACTGTTTTTT
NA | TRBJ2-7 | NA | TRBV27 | CASSEARPGEQYF | TGTGCCAGCAGTGAAGCAAGACCTGGCGAGCAGTACTTC